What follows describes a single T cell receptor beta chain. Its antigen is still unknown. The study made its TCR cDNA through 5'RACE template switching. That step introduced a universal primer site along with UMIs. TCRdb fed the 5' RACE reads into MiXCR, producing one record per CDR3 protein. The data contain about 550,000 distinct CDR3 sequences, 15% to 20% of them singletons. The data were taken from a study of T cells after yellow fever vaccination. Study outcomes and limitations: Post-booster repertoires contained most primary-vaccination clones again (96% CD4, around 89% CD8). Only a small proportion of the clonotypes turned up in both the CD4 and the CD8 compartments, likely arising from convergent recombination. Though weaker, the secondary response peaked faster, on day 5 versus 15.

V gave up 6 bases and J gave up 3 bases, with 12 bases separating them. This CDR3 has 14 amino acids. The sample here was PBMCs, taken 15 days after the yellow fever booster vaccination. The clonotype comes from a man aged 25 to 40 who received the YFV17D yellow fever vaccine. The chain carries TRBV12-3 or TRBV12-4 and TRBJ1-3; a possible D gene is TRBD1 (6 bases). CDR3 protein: CASRPQDSGNTIYF. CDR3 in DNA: TGTGCCAGCAGACCTCAGGACAGTGGAAACACCATATATTTT.